This TCR beta chain emerged from a study of cytomegalovirus exposure and HLA in healthy donors. Study-level background: Of over 350 genotyped donors, roughly 81% grouped in the Caucasian-associated ancestry cluster.

This CDR3 spans 15 amino acids. V shed 4 bases and J shed 0 bases, with 10 bases lying between them. Germline V gene sequence: CDR1 LNHDA, CDR2 SQIVND (reference sequence). Primers for the PCR totalled 60 Vbeta and 13 Jbeta. Clones were read by immunoSEQ multiplex PCR, and TCRdb kept only the in-frame ones, dropping some. The sample has approximately 120,000 clones; about 84% are singletons. Study conclusions and caveats: Highest at DRB1 and lowest at HLA-C, TCR association rates differed among HLA loci in a later analysis. Fewer N-insertions than the approximately 700-donor mean were reportedly shown by an Asian-associated ancestry cluster in a later analysis.

This clone has more than one count but fewer than ten. The antigen is undetermined. This receptor was obtained from a man aged 35-49 years in good health and CMV-seronegative. The sequenced sample was PBMCs. The chain employs TRBV19 and TRBJ2-1; no reliable D call. Here the CDR3 DNA reads TGTGCCAGTAGTACTACTACCAGCTCCTACAATGAGCAGTTCTTC. This encodes CASSTTTSSYNEQFF.